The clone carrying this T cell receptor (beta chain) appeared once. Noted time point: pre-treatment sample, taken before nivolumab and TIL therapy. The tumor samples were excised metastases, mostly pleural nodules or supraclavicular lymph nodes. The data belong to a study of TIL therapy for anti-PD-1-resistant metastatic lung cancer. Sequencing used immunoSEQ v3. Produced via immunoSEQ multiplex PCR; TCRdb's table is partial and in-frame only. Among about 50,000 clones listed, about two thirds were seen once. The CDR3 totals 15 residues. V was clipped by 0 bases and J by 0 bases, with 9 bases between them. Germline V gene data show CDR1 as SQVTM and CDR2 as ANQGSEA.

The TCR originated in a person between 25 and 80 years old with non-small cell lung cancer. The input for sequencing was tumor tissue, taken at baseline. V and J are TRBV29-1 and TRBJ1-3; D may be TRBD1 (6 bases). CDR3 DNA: TGCAGCGTTGAAGATGGACAGACCTCTGGAAACACCATATATTTT. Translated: CSVEDGQTSGNTIYF.